Sequencing of this TCR beta chain was carried out in a study of neurological immune-mediated disorders. Study-level findings and limits: No expanded-clone CDR3 amino acid sequence recurred across subjects, suggesting private TCR-beta repertoires.

Synthesis of cDNA was carried out by template-switch 5'RACE. The reaction used 10-nucleotide random UMIs. MiXCR, run by TCRdb on the 5' RACE reads, gives a single entry per CDR3 protein. The sample carries 84,000 or so distinct CDR3 sequences, 3.5% to 4.5% recorded once. This clonotype was detected many times. Its antigen remains unknown. This CDR3 has 15 amino acids. CDR1 is SGHRS and CDR2 is YFSETQ in the germline V gene. The ends were cut back, 0 bases at V and 0 bases at J, with 7 bases in the middle. Time point noted: longitudinal time-point 3. The unsorted libraries originated from 2 million PBMCs kept at -80 C.

V gene TRBV5-1 combines with J gene TRBJ2-1; no clear D. The clonotype comes from a woman aged 55 to 70 with multiple sclerosis. Specimen: PBMCs. In DNA form, the CDR3 reads TGCGCCAGCAGCTTGGAACAGAGCTCCTACAATGAGCAGTTCTTC. It codes for CASSLEQSSYNEQFF.